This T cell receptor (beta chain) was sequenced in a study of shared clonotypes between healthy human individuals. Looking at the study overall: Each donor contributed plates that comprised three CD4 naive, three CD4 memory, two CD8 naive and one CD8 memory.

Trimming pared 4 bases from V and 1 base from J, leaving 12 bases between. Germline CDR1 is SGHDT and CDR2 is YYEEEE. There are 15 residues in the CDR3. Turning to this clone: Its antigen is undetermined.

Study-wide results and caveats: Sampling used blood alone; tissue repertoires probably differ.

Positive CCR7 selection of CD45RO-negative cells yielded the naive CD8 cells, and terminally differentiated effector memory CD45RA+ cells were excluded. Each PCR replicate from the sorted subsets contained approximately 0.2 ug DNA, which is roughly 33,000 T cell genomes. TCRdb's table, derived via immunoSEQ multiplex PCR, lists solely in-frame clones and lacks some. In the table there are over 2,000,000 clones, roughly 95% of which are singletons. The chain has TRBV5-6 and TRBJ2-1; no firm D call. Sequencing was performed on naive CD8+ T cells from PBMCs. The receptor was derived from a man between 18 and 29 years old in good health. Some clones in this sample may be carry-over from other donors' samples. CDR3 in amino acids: CASSLEGESYNEQFF. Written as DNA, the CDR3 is TGTGCCAGCAGCCTGGAAGGTGAATCCTACAATGAGCAGTTCTTC.